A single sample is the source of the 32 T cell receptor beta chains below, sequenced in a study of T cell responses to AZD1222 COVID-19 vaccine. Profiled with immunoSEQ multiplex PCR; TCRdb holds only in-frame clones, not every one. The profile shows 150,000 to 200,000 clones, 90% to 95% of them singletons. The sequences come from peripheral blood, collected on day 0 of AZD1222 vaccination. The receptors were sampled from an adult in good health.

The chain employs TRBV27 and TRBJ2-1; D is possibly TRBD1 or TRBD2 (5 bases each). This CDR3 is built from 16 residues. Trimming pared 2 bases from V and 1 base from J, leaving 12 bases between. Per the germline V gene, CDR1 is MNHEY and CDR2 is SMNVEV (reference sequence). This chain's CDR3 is CASSLIGAPSYNEQFF. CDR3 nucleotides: TGTGCCAGCAGTTTAATCGGGGCCCCTTCCTACAATGAGCAGTTCTTC.

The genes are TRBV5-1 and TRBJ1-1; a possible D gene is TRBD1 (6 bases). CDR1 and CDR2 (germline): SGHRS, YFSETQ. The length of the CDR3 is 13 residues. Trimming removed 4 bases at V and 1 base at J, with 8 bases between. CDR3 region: CASSPQGNTEAFF. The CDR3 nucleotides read TGCGCCAGCAGCCCACAGGGGAACACTGAAGCTTTCTTT.

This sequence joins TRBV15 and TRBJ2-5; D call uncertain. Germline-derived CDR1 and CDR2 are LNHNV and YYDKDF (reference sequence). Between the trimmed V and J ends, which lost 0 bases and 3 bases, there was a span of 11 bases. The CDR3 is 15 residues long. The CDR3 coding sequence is TGTGCCACCAGCAGAGATCCCCGTACTGAAGAGACCCAGTACTTC. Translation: CATSRDPRTEETQYF.

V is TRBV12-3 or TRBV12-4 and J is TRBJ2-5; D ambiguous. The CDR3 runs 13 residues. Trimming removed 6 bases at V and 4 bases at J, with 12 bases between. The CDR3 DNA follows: TGTGCCAGCAGCTCCGTAGGTTCAGAGACCCAGTACTTC. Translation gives CASSSVGSETQYF.

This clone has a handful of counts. CDR3 loop: CASQIWVKNTEAFF. CDR3 DNA: TGTGCCAGCCAGATATGGGTAAAGAACACTGAAGCTTTCTTT. This chain uses TRBV28 with TRBJ1-1, with no clear D. Germline assignment: CDR1 MDHEN and CDR2 SYDVKM. The V end lost 8 bases, the J end lost 1 base, and 14 bases lay between the germline ends. This CDR3 spans 14 amino acids.

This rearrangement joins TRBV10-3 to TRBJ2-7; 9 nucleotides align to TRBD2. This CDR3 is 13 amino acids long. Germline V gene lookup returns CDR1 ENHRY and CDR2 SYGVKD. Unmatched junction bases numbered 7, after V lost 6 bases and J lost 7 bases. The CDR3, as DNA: TGTGCCATCAGACCGGGACTAGCAGATGAGCAGTACTTC. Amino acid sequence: CAIRPGLADEQYF.

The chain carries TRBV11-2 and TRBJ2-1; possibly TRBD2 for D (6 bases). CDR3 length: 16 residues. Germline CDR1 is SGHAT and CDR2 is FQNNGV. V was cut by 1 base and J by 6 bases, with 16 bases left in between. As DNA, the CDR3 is TGTGCCAGCAGCTTAGGTGTTAGGGACTCCCTCAATGAGCAGTTCTTC. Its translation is CASSLGVRDSLNEQFF.

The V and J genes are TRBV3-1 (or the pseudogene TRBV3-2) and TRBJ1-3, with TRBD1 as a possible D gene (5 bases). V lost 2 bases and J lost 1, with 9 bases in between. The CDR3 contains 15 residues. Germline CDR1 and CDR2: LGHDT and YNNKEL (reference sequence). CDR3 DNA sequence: TGTGCCAGCAGCCAAACAGGCCAATCTGGAAACACCATATATTTT. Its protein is CASSQTGQSGNTIYF.

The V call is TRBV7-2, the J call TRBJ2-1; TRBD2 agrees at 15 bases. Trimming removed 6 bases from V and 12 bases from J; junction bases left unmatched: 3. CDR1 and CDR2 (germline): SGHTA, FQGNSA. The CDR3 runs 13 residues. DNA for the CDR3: TGTGCCAGCAGTGGACTAGCGGGAGGGGGGCAGTTCTTC. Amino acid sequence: CASSGLAGGGQFF.

CDR3 in DNA: TGTGCCAGCAGGGCCGGGGTTCCTGGCTACACCTTC. This translates into CASRAGVPGYTF. The V and J genes are TRBV2 and TRBJ1-2; D ambiguous. The CDR3 sequence is 12 residues long. Germline CDR1 SNHLY, CDR2 FYNNEI. The V end lost 6 bases, the J end lost 7 bases, and 12 bases lay between the germline ends.

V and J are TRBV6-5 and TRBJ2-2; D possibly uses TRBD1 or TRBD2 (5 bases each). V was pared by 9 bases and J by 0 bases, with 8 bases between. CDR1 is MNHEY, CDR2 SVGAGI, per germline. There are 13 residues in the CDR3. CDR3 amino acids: CARGTPNTGELFF. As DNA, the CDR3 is TGTGCCAGGGGGACCCCGAACACCGGGGAGCTGTTTTTT.

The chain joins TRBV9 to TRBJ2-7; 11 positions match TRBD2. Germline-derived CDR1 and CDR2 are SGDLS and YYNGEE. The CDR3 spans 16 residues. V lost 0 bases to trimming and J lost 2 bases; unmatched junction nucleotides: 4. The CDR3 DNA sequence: TGTGCCAGCAGCGTAGGATCGGGACTAGCGGCCTACGAGCAGTACTTC. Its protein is CASSVGSGLAAYEQYF.

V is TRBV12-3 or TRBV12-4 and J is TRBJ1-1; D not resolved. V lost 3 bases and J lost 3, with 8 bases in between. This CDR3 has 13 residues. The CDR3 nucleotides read TGTGCCAGCAGTTTCCAGAAGGACACTGAAGCTTTCTTT. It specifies CASSFQKDTEAFF.

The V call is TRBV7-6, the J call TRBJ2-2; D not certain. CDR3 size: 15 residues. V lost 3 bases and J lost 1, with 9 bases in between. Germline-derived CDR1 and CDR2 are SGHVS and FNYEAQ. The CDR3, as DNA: TGTGCCAGCAGCTTTAAACAGAAGAACACCGGGGAGCTGTTTTTT. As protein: CASSFKQKNTGELFF. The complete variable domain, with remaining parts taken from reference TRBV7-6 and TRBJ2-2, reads GAGVSQSPRYKVTKRGQDVALRCDPISGHVSLYWYRQALGQGPEFLTYFNYEAQQDKSGLPNDRFSAERPEGSISTLTIQRTEQRDSAMYRCASSFKQKNTGELFFGEGSRLTVL.

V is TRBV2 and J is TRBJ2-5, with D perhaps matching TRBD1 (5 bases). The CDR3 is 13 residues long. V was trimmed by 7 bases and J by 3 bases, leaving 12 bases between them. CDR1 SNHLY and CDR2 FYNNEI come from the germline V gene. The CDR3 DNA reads TGTGCCAGCACCTTGGGGCAGAAAGAGACCCAGTACTTC. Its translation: CASTLGQKETQYF. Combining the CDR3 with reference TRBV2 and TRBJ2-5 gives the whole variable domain EPEVTQTPSHQVTQMGQEVILRCVPISNHLYFYWYRQILGQKVEFLVSFYNNEISEKSEIFDDQFSVERPDGSNFTLKIRSTKLEDSAMYFCASTLGQKETQYFGPGTRLLVL.

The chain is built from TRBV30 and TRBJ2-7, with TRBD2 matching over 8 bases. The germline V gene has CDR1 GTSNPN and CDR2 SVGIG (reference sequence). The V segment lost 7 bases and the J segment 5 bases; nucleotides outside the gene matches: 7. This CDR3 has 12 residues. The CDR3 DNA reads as TGTGCCTCCGCGGGAGGTCGGAACGAGCAGTACTTC. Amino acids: CASAGGRNEQYF. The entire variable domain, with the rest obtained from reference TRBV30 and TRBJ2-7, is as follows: SQTIHQWPATLVQPVGSPLSLECTVEGTSNPNLYWYRQAAGRGLQLLFYSVGIGQISSEVPQNLSASRPQDRQFILSSKKLLLSDSGFYLCASAGGRNEQYFGPGTRLTVT.

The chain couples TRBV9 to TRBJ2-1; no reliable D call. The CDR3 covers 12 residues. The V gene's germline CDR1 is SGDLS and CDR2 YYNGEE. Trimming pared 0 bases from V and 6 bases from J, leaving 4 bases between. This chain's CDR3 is CASSVGVNEQFF. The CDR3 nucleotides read TGTGCCAGCAGCGTAGGGGTCAATGAGCAGTTCTTC.

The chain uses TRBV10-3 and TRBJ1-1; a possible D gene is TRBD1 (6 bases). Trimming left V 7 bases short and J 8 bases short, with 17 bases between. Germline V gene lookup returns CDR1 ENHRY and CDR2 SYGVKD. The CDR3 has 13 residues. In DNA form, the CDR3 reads TGTGCCATCACCCCAGACGTTGGACAGGAAGCTTTCTTT. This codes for CAITPDVGQEAFF.

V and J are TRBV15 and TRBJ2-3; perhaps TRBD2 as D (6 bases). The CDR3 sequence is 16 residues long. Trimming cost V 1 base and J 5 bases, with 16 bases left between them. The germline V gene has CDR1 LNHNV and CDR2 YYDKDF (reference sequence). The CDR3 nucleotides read TGTGCCACCAGCAGAGTCGACGGGAGACCAAGAGATACGCAGTATTTT. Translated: CATSRVDGRPRDTQYF.

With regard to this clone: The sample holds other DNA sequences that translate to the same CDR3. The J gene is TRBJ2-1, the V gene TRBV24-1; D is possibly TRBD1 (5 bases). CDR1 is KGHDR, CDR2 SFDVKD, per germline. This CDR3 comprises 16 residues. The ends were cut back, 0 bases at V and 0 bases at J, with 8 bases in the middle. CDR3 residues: CATSDLGTGSYNEQFF. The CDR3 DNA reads TGTGCCACCAGTGATTTGGGCACAGGCTCCTACAATGAGCAGTTCTTC.

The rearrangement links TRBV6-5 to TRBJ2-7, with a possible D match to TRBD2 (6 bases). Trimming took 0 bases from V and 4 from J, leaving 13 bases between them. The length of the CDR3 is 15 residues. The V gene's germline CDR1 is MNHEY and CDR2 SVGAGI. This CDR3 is CASSYSELASYEQYF. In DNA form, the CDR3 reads TGTGCCAGCAGTTACTCGGAACTAGCCAGTTACGAGCAGTACTTC.

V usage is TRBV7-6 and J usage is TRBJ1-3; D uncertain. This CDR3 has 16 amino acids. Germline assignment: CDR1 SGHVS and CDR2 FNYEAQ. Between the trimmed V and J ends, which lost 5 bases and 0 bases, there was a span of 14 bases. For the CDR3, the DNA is TGTGCCAGCAGCGAGACGGCTCGGCACTCTGGAAACACCATATATTTT. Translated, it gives CASSETARHSGNTIYF.

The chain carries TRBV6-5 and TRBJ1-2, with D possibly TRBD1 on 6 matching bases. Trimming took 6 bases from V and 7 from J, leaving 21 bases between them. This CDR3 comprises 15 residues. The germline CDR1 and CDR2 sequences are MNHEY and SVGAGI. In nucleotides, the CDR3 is TGTGCCAGCAGGGGACATAGGGCTCGGCTCGGTGGCTACACCTTC. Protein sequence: CASRGHRARLGGYTF.

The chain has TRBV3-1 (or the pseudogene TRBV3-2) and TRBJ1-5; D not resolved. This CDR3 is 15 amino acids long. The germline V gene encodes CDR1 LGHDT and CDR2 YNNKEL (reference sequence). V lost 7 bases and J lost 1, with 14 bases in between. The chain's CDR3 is CASTCDTASNQPQHF. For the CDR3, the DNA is TGTGCCAGCACCTGTGATACAGCAAGCAATCAGCCCCAGCATTTT.

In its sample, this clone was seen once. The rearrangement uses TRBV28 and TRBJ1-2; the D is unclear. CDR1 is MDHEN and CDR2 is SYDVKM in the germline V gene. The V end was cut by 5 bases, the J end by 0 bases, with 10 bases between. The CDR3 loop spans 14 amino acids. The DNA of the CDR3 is TGTGCCAGCAGTGGAGGCAGTTCTAACTATGGCTACACCTTC. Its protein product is CASSGGSSNYGYTF.

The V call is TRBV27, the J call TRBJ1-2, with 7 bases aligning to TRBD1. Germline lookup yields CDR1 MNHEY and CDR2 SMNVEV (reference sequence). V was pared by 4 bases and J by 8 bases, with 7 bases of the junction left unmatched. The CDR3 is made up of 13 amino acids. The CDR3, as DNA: TGTGCCAGCAGTTCCGACAGGGAGAAGGGCTACACCTTC. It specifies CASSSDREKGYTF.

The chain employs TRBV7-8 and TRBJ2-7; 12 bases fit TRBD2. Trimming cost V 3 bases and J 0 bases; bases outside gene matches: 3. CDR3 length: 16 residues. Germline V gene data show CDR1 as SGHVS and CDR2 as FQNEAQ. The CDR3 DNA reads TGTGCCAGCAGCTTTTCGACTAGCGGGAGCTCCTACGAGCAGTACTTC. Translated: CASSFSTSGSSYEQYF.

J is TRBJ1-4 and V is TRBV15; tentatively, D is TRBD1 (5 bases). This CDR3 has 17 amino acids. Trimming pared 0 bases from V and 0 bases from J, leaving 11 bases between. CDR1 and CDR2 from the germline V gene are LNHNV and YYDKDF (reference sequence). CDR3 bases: TGTGCCACCAGCAGAGATCTAGGGGCAGCAACTAATGAAAAACTGTTTTTT. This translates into CATSRDLGAATNEKLFF. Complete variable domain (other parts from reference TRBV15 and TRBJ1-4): DAMVIQNPRYQVTQFGKPVTLSCSQTLNHNVMYWYQQKSSQAPKLLFHYYDKDFNNEADTPDNFQSRRPNTSFCFLDIRSPGLGDTAMYLCATSRDLGAATNEKLFFGSGTQLSVL.

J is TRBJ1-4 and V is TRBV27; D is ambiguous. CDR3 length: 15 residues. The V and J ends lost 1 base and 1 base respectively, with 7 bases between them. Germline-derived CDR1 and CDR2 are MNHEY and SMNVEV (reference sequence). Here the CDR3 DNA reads TGTGCCAGCAGTTTATACCCGAGAACTAATGAAAAACTGTTTTTT. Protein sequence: CASSLYPRTNEKLFF.

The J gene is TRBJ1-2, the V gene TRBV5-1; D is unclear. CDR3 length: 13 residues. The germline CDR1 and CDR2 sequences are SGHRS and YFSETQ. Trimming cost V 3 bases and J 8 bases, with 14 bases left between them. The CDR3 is CASSWTGRGGYTF. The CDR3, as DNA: TGCGCCAGCAGCTGGACTGGGAGAGGAGGCTACACCTTC.

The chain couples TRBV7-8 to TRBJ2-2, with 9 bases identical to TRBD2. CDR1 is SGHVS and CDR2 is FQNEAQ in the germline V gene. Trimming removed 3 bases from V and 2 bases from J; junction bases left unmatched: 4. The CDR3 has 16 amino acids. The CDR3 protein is CASSLVLAGNTGELFF. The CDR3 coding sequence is TGTGCCAGCAGCTTGGTTCTAGCGGGAAACACCGGGGAGCTGTTTTTT.

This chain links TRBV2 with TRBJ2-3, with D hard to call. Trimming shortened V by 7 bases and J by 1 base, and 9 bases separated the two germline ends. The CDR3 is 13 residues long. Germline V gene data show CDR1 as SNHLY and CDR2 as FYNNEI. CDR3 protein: CASIGGRTDTQYF. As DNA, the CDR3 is TGTGCCAGCATAGGCGGCCGCACAGATACGCAGTATTTT.